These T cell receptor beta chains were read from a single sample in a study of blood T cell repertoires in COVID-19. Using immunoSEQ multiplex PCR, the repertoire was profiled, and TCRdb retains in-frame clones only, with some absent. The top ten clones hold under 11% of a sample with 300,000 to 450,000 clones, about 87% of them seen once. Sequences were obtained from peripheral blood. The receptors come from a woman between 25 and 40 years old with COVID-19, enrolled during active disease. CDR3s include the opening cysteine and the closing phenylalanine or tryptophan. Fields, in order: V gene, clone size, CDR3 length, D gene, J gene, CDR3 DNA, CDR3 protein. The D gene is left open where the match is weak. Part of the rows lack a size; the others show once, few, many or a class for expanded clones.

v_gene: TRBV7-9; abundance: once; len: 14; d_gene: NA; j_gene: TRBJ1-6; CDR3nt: TGTGCCAGCAGTTCGACAGAGGATAATTCACCCCTCCACTTT; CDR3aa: CASSSTEDNSPLHF
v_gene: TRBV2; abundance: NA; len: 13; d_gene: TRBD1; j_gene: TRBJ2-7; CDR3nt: TGTGCCAGCACTAGGGACAGGGGCTACGAGCAGTACTTC; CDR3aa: CASTRDRGYEQYF
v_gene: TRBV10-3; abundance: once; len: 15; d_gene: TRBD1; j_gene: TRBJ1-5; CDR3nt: TGTGCCATCAGTGACCCGGACAGGGGTTGGCAGCCCCAGCATTTT; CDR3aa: CAISDPDRGWQPQHF
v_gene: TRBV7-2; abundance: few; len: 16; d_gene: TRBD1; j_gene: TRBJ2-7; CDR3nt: TGTGCCAGCAGCTTTAGTGGACAGGGGAGGCTCTACGAGCAGTACTTC; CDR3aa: CASSFSGQGRLYEQYF
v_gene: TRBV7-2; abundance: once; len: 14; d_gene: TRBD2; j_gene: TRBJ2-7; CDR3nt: TGTGCCAGCAGCTTAGACGGGAGGGCCACCGAGCAGTACTTC; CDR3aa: CASSLDGRATEQYF
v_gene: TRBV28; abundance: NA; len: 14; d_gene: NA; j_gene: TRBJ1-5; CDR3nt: TGTGCCAGCAGTTTAGCCTGGGGGGGGCAGCCCCAGCATTTT; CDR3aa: CASSLAWGGQPQHF
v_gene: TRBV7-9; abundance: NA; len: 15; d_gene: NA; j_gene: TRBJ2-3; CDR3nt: TGTGCCAGCAGTCTAAGTACGGGTAGCACAGATACGCAGTATTTT; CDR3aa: CASSLSTGSTDTQYF
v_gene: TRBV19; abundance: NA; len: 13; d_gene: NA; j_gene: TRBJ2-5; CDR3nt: TGTGCCAGTAGTCAGAAGAGGCAAGAGACCCAGTACTTC; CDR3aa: CASSQKRQETQYF
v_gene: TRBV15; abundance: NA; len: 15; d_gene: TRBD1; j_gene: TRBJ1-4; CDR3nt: TGTGCCACCAGCGGTGGGACAGGGGGTAATGAAAAACTGTTTTTT; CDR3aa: CATSGGTGGNEKLFF
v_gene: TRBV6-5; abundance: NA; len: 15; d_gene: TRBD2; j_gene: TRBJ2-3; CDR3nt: TGTGCCAGCAGACTAGCGGGAGCGTTCGCAGATACGCAGTATTTT; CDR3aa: CASRLAGAFADTQYF
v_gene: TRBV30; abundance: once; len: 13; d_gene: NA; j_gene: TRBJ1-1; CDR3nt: TGTGCCTGGAGAATCACTGGTAGCACTGAAGCTTTCTTT; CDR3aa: CAWRITGSTEAFF
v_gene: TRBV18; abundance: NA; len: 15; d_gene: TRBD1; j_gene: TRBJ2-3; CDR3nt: TGTGCCAGCTCAAAGGACAGGGGAGTGACAGATACGCAGTATTTT; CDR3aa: CASSKDRGVTDTQYF
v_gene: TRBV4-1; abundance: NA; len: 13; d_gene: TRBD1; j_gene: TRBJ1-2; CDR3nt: TGCGCCAGCCGGACAGGCACTAACTATGGCTACACCTTC; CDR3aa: CASRTGTNYGYTF
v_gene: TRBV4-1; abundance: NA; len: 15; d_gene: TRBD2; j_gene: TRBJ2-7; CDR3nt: TGCGCCAGCAGCCCCAGGCCGGGACTAGCCTACGAGCAGTACTTC; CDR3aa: CASSPRPGLAYEQYF
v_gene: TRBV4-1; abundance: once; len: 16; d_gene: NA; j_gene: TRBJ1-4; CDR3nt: TGCGCCAGCAGCCAGTCGGGCAGGGACTGGGATGAAAAACTGTTTTTT; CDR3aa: CASSQSGRDWDEKLFF
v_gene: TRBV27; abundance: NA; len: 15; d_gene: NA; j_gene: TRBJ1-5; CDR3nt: TGTGCCAGCAGTCCGGGAGACTATAGCAATCAGCCCCAGCATTTT; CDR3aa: CASSPGDYSNQPQHF
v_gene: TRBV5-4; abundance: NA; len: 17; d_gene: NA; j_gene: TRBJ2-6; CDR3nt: TGTGCCAGCAGGTCGGGACAAGGGGGCTCTGGGGCCAACGTCCTGACTTTC; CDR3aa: CASRSGQGGSGANVLTF
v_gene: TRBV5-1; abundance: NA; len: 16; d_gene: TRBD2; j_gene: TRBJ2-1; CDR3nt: TGCGCCAGCAGCTTGGTTGCGACTAGCGGCTACAATGAGCAGTTCTTC; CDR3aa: CASSLVATSGYNEQFF
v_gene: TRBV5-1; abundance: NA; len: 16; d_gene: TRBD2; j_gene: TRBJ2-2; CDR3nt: TGCGCCAGCAGCCCGGGACTAGCGGGAGTCACCGGGGAGCTGTTTTTT; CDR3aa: CASSPGLAGVTGELFF
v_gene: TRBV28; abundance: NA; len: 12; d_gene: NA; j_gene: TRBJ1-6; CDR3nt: TGTGCCAGCAGTTTCTCGGATTCACCCCTCCACTTT; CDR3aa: CASSFSDSPLHF
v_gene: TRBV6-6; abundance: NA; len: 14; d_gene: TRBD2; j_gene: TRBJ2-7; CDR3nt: TGTGCCAGCAGTCCCGGACTAGCCTCCTTAGAGCAGTACTTC; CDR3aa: CASSPGLASLEQYF
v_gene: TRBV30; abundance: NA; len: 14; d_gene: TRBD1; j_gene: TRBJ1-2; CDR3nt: TGTGCCTGGAGCGACCCCCACAGGGGGAATGGCTACACCTTC; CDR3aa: CAWSDPHRGNGYTF